This T cell receptor (beta chain) is from a study of T cell repertoires in cytomegalovirus infection. Points from the study as a whole: HLA-C-restricted CMV-specific TCR beta clonotypes prevailed in the ex vivo response.

TCRdb re-called the reads through MiXCR, storing one row per CDR3 protein. The repertoire holds tens of thousands of distinct CDR3 sequences, with around 20% as singletons. CDR1 and CDR2 from the germline V gene are SGHVS and FQNEAQ. V lost 3 bases, J lost 1 base, and 21 bases lay in between. The CDR3 loop spans 18 amino acids. A remark on this clonotype: Its antigen is unknown.

The TCR originated in a human donor in good health (CMV status not recorded). Some clones in this sample may be carry-over from other donors' samples. The rearrangement uses TRBV7-8 and TRBJ2-5; D is unclear. The specimen comprised CD8+ T cells from cultured PBMCs, sampled from culture after CMV antigen stimulation. CDR3 protein: CASSFLGMTTLFQETQYF. CDR3 bases: TGTGCCAGCAGCTTCCTGGGAATGACGACCCTATTCCAAGAGACCCAGTACTTC. The full variable domain, with the rest looked up from reference TRBV7-8 and TRBJ2-5, is GAGVSQSPRYKVAKRGQDVALRCDPISGHVSLFWYQQALGQGPEFLTYFQNEAQLDKSGLPSDRFFAERPEGSVSTLKIQRTQQEDSAVYLCASSFLGMTTLFQETQYFGPGTRLLVL.